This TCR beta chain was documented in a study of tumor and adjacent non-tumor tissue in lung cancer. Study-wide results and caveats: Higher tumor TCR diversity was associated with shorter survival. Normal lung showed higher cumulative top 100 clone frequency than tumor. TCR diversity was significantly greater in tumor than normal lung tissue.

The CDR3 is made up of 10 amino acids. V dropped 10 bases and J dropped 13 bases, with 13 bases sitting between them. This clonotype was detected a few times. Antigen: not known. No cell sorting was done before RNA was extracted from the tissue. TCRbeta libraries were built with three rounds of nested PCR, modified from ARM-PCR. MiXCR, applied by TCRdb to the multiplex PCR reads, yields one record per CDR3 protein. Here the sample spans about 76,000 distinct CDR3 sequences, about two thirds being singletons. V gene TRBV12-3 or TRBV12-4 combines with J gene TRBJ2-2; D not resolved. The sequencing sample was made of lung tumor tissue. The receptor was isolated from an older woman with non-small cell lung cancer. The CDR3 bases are TGTGCCAATAGTTTAGTTAGGCTGTTTTTT. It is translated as CANSLVRLFF.